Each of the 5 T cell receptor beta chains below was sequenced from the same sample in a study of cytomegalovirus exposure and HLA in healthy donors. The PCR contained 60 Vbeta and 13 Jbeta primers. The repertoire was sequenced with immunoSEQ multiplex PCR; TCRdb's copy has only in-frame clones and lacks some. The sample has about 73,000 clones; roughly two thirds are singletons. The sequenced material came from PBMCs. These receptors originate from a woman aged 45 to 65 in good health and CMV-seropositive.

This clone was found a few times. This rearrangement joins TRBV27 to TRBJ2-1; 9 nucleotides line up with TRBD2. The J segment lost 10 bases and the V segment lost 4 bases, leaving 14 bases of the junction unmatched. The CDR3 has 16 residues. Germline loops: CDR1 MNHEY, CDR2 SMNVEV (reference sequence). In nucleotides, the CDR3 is TGTGCCAGCAGTTCTAGGGCGGGGGGGCCGCCGAGAGAGCAGTTCTTC. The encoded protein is CASSSRAGGPPREQFF.

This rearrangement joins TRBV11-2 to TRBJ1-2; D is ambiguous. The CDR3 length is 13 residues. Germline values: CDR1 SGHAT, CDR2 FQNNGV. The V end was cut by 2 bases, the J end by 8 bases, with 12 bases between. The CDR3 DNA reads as TGTGCCAGCAGCTTACTAGGAATACAAGGCTACACCTTC. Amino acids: CASSLLGIQGYTF.

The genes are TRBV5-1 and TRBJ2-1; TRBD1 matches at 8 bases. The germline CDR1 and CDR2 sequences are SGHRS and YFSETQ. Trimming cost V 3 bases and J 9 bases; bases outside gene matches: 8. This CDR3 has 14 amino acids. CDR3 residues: CASSSGQVGGEQFF. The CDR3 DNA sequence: TGCGCCAGCAGCTCGGGACAGGTGGGAGGTGAGCAGTTCTTC.

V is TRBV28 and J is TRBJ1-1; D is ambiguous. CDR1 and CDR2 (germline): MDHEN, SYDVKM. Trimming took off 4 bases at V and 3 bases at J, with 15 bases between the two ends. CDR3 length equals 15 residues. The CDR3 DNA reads TGTGCCAGCAGTTCTGAACAAAAGCGAGACACTGAAGCTTTCTTT. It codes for CASSSEQKRDTEAFF.

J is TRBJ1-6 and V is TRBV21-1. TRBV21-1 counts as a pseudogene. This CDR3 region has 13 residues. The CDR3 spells CASSSPRSSPLHF. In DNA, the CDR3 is TGTGCCAGCAGCTCCCCCCGGAGTTCACCCCTCCACTTT.